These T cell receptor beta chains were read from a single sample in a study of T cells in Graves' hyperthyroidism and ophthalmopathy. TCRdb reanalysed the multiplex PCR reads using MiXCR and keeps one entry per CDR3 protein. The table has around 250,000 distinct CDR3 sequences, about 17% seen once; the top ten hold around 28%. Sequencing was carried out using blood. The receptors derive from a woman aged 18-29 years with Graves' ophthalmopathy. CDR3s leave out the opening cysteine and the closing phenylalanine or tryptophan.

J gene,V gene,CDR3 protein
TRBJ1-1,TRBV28,ASSLIGRTNTEAF
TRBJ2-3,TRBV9,ASSETLAGTDTQY
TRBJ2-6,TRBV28,ASSSSGQGALGANVLT
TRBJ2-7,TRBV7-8,ASSLGGASASSYEQY
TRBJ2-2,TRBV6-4,ASSPGRQPNTGELF
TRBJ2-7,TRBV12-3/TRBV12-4,ASSLRRTGGVFSYEQY
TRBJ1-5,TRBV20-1,SAETPSDYNQPQH
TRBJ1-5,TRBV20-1,SAMAGTGYSNQPQH
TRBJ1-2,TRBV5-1,ASSPTGTGVRVMSGYT
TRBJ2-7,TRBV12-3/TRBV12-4,ASSQWVLRVGYEQY
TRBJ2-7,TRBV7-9,ASSSEPGQGGYEQY
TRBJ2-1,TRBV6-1,ASRSLVSYNEQF
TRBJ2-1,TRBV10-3,AISESAEHEQF
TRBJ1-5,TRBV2,ASTLGGGGSNQPQH
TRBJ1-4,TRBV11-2,ASSLNTGGTNEKLF
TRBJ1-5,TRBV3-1,ASSQGRHHSSSNQPQH
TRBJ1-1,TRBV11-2,ASSLAYEAF
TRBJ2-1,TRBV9,ASSVAGLATTYNEQF
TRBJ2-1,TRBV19,ASSRWGNNEQF
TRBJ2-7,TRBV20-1,SASPSRDRGYEQY
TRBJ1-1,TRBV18,ASSPPNRGNTEAF
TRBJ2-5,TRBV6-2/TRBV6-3,ASKVSGGFQETQY